This T cell receptor (beta chain) was sequenced for a study of T cells in Graves' hyperthyroidism and ophthalmopathy. Study observations and caveats: Most clonotypes that expanded in the thyroid above 0.001 also showed up in blood.

Researchers took RNA transcripts and amplified the TCR beta CDR3 regions from them. TCR CDR3 regions were first amplified by RT-PCR with HTBI primers. TCRdb analysed the multiplex PCR reads with MiXCR anew, one entry per CDR3 protein. The data contain some 350,000 distinct CDR3 sequences, 15% to 18% of them singletons. The V and J ends lost 1 base and 6 bases, in that order; junction bases with no gene match: 0. This CDR3 is 14 amino acids long. Germline-derived CDR1 and CDR2 are MGHDK and SYGVNS. In making diagnoses, clinical symptoms, serum thyroxine and TRAb, thyroid ultrasound and orbital computed tomography were all used. The authors obtained PBMCs from roughly 10 ml of fresh peripheral blood. This clonotype has only a few counts. The antigen is unknown.

The chain is built from TRBV25-1 and TRBJ1-6, with 7 bases lining up with TRBD1. Sequencing was performed on blood. The clonotype was recovered from a woman between 18 and 30 years old with Graves' hyperthyroidism that later progressed to Graves' ophthalmopathy. CDR3 sequence (DNA): TGTGCCAGCAGTGAATGGGACAGTAATTCACCCCTCCACTTT. Translation: CASSEWDSNSPLHF.